Listed here are 12 T cell receptor beta chains from one sample, sequenced in a study of human T cells and chemical hapten exposure. Time point indicated: patch test 1, 2 weeks after DPC sensitization. This sample's treatment: therapeutic diphenylcyclopropenone sensitization with weekly scalp DPC. MiXCR was run by TCRdb on the RACE reads, yielding one entry per CDR3 protein. This sample yields approximately 400,000 distinct CDR3 sequences, of which around 5% are seen a single time; roughly 2.4% belongs to the top ten. The input for sequencing was whole blood, taken in connection with sensitization to the hapten diphenylcyclopropenone (DPC). The receptors shown here come from a woman aged 45-65 years with alopecia areata. Some clones in this sample may be carry-over from other donors' samples.

Ten or more counts support this clonotype. The chain combines TRBV10-3 with TRBJ1-1, with D hard to call. The V end was cut by 0 bases, the J end by 4 bases, with 6 bases between. The length of the CDR3 is 13 residues. The germline V gene has CDR1 ENHRY and CDR2 SYGVKD. The CDR3 region has the DNA TGTGCCATCAGTGAGTCTGGGTTCACTGAAGCTTTCTTT. Encoded protein: CAISESGFTEAFF.

This clonotype occurred many times. The chain employs TRBV6-6 and TRBJ2-3, with D perhaps matching TRBD2 (5 bases). The CDR3 is 15 amino acids. The germline V gene encodes CDR1 MNHNY and CDR2 SVGAGI (reference sequence). Trimming removed 7 bases at V and 5 bases at J, with 19 bases between. CDR3 protein: CASTPYGNSGDTQYF. CDR3 bases: TGTGCCAGCACTCCGTACGGGAATTCGGGAGATACGCAGTATTTT.

The rearrangement links TRBV4-1 to TRBJ1-1, with D possibly being TRBD1 (6 bases). V lost 7 bases and J 4 bases, leaving 16 bases between the germline ends. Germline V gene lookup returns CDR1 MGHRA and CDR2 YSYEKL. The CDR3 sequence is 14 residues long. In DNA form, the CDR3 reads TGCGCCAGCACCAATTCAGGGGTTCGCACTGAAGCTTTCTTT. Its protein is CASTNSGVRTEAFF.

The V gene is TRBV9, the J gene TRBJ1-2, with TRBD1 matching over 11 bases. The germline V gene has CDR1 SGDLS and CDR2 YYNGEE. The CDR3 extends over 17 amino acids. J gave up 4 bases and V 4 bases, and 12 bases lay outside the gene matches. CDR3 in amino acids: CASSPPVLGQGAYGYTF. The CDR3 nucleotides are TGTGCCAGCAGCCCCCCGGTCCTCGGACAGGGGGCCTATGGCTACACCTTC.

The CDR3 reads CASSLRAGGSDTQYF. In nucleotides, the CDR3 is TGTGCCAGCAGCCTACGAGCGGGGGGTTCAGATACGCAGTATTTT. The chain carries TRBV6-6 and TRBJ2-3; TRBD2 matches 9 bases. V dropped 6 bases and J dropped 4; count of bases not matched to a gene: 8. The germline V gene has CDR1 MNHNY and CDR2 SVGAGI (reference sequence). The CDR3 covers 15 residues.

The chain is built from TRBV20-1 and TRBJ2-3; maybe TRBD2 (6 bases). The CDR3 consists of 14 residues. Germline lookup yields CDR1 DFQATT and CDR2 SNEGSKA (reference sequence). V dropped 6 bases and J dropped 4 bases, with 17 bases sitting between them. This chain's CDR3 is CSADLALGADTQYF. The CDR3 DNA follows: TGCAGTGCCGACCTAGCGTTAGGGGCAGATACGCAGTATTTT.

Ten or more counts support this clonotype. The chain is built from TRBV5-1 and TRBJ2-3; D may match TRBD1 or TRBD2 (5 bases each). This CDR3 is 13 amino acids long. CDR1 and CDR2 from the germline V gene are SGHRS and YFSETQ. The V end was cut by 10 bases, the J end by 4 bases, with 16 bases between. The CDR3 DNA is TGCGCCTCCCGGGACGGAGCCGCAGATACGCAGTATTTT. This gives the protein CASRDGAADTQYF. The full variable domain, with the rest looked up from reference TRBV5-1 and TRBJ2-3, is KAGVTQTPRYLIKTRGQQVTLSCSPISGHRSVSWYQQTPGQGLQFLFEYFSETQRNKGNFPGRFSGRQFSNSRSEMNVSTLELGDSALYLCASRDGAADTQYFGPGTRLTVL.

This clonotype was seen at least ten times. J is TRBJ2-1 and V is TRBV7-7; D may match TRBD1 or TRBD2 (6 bases each). This CDR3 has 14 residues. V lost 5 bases and J 4 bases, leaving 12 bases between the germline ends. CDR1 SSHAT and CDR2 FNYEAQ come from the germline V gene (reference sequence). The CDR3 coding sequence is TGTGCCAGCAGCAAAGGGGGGACGTACAATGAGCAGTTCTTC. As protein: CASSKGGTYNEQFF.

V usage is TRBV12-3 or TRBV12-4 and J usage is TRBJ2-3; D gene uncertain. V shed 4 bases and J shed 2 bases, with 10 bases lying between them. CDR3 size: 14 residues. Written as DNA, the CDR3 is TGTGCCAGCAGTTCGATTTCGGCCACAGATACGCAGTATTTT. Residues: CASSSISATDTQYF.

Many counts were recorded for this clonotype. This rearrangement joins TRBV13 to TRBJ1-1; D unresolved. The CDR3 spans 10 residues. V shed 2 bases and J shed 9 bases, with 4 bases lying between them. The V gene's germline CDR1 is PRHDT and CDR2 FYEKMQ (reference sequence). The CDR3 region is CASSLRQAFF. DNA for the CDR3: TGTGCCAGCAGCTTACGTCAAGCTTTCTTT.

The gene calls are TRBV29-1 and TRBJ2-7; 8 bases line up with TRBD1. CDR1 and CDR2 (germline): SQVTM, ANQGSEA. The CDR3 has 14 residues. J lost 2 bases, V lost 5 bases, and 8 bases had no gene match. The CDR3 region has the DNA TGCAGCGTTCCAGGGGGCGCAGGGACCTACGAGCAGTACTTC. This codes for CSVPGGAGTYEQYF.

Here the CDR3 DNA reads TGTGCCAGCAGTTTATCTGGACAAGGGATCACTGAAGCTTTCTTT. Protein: CASSLSGQGITEAFF. The chain combines TRBV27 with TRBJ1-1; a possible D gene is TRBD1 (5 bases). The germline V gene encodes CDR1 MNHEY and CDR2 SMNVEV (reference sequence). V dropped 0 bases and J dropped 4 bases, with 12 bases sitting between them. The CDR3 sequence is 15 residues long.